The 6 T cell receptor beta chains below all came from one sample that was sequenced in a study of cytomegalovirus exposure and HLA in healthy donors. The PCR used 60 Vbeta and 13 Jbeta primers. Assay: immunoSEQ multiplex PCR; the TCRdb copy retains only in-frame clones and omits some. The sample includes about 94,000 clones, about 80% of them seen just once. Source material: PBMCs. The receptors shown here come from a human donor in good health.

This sequence joins TRBV7-2 and TRBJ2-3, with TRBD2 identical over 11 bases. CDR1 is SGHTA, CDR2 FQGNSA, per germline. The J segment lost 2 bases and the V segment lost 7 bases, leaving 8 bases of the junction unmatched. The CDR3 length is 16 residues. The CDR3 region is CASTLGGLADTDTQYF. In nucleotides, the CDR3 is TGTGCCAGCACCCTGGGGGGACTAGCGGACACAGATACGCAGTATTTT.

The chain has TRBV11-1 and TRBJ2-1; possibly TRBD2 for D (6 bases). Germline CDR1 is SGHAT and CDR2 is FQDESV (reference sequence). The CDR3 is made up of 16 amino acids. V dropped 1 base and J dropped 3 bases, with 13 bases sitting between them. CDR3 region: CASSLGGEALYNEQFF. The CDR3 nucleotides read TGTGCCAGCAGCTTAGGAGGGGAGGCACTCTACAATGAGCAGTTCTTC. Full variable domain (outside the CDR3, taken from reference TRBV11-1 and TRBJ2-1): EAEVAQSPRYKITEKSQAVAFWCDPISGHATLYWYRQILGQGPELLVQFQDESVVDDSQLPKDRFSAERLKGVDSTLKIQPAELGDSAMYLCASSLGGEALYNEQFFGPGTRLTVL.

This clone was detected only a few times. The chain carries TRBV28 and TRBJ2-6; tentatively, D is TRBD2 (5 bases). The CDR3 extends over 15 amino acids. Germline-derived CDR1 and CDR2 are MDHEN and SYDVKM. V lost 5 bases and J 0 bases, leaving 8 bases between the germline ends. The CDR3 protein is CASSAGDSGANVLTF. The CDR3 coding sequence is TGTGCCAGCAGTGCCGGGGACTCTGGGGCCAACGTCCTGACTTTC.

J is TRBJ2-7 and V is TRBV29-1, with a tentative D call TRBD2 (6 bases). CDR1 is SQVTM and CDR2 is ANQGSEA in the germline V gene. The CDR3 extends over 15 amino acids. Trimming left V 5 bases short and J 4 bases short, with 21 bases between. CDR3 region: CSVYLVRGALYEQYF. Here the CDR3 DNA reads TGCAGCGTTTATCTTGTGCGGGGAGCCTTGTACGAGCAGTACTTC.

The gene calls are TRBV6-5 and TRBJ2-1, with no clear D. Trimming shortened V by 6 bases and J by 6 bases, and 15 bases separated the two germline ends. CDR1 and CDR2 (germline): MNHEY, SVGAGI. The CDR3 runs 14 residues. The CDR3 DNA sequence: TGTGCCAGCAGAATTAGTGAGGTCGGCAATGAGCAGTTCTTC. Translation gives CASRISEVGNEQFF.

The J gene is TRBJ1-5, the V gene TRBV19; D might be TRBD1 (5 bases). Trimming took off 2 bases at V and 1 base at J, with 15 bases between the two ends. CDR1 is LNHDA and CDR2 is SQIVND in the germline V gene (reference sequence). The CDR3 runs 17 residues. CDR3 loop: CASSILRGTRSNQPQHF. CDR3 DNA sequence: TGTGCCAGTAGTATACTGCGGGGGACGAGGAGCAATCAGCCCCAGCATTTT.